There are many counts of the clone carrying this TCR beta chain. Its antigen is unknown. Germline V gives CDR1 SGHTA, CDR2 FQGNSA. Trimming cost V 1 base and J 7 bases; bases outside gene matches: 9. The CDR3 is made up of 16 amino acids. This entry comes from a study of neurological immune-mediated disorders. Study summary: Within the group of 34 multiple sclerosis patients, some 30 were relapsing-remitting, while 3 were secondary progressive. General study findings and limits: In HTLV-1-associated myelopathy, TCR clonal expansion was greatest, whereas multiple sclerosis had the least, falling below healthy controls. Across subjects, expanded clones had no CDR3 amino acid sequences in common, pointing to private repertoires in all groups.

TCRdb redid the calling of the 5' RACE reads with MiXCR, one entry per CDR3 protein. The sample shows 45,000 or so distinct CDR3 sequences, 2.5% to 3.5% of them seen only once. Material: PBMCs. This clonotype originated in a woman aged 50 to 60 with multiple sclerosis. V is TRBV7-2 and J is TRBJ1-4; the match to TRBD1 covers 7 bases. The CDR3 DNA is TGTGCCAGCAGCTTAGGGCCGACAGGGAATGGTGAAAAACTGTTTTTT. This sequence encodes CASSLGPTGNGEKLFF.